This T cell receptor (beta chain) was recovered during a study of T-cell reconstitution after alpha-beta-depleted transplantation in children. Study-level points and caveats: T-cell numbers and diversity, one year after transplant, stemmed largely from T cells that were newly produced. After transplant, at about two months, alpha-beta T cells were reportedly derived from several hundred expanded graft clones. Surviving recipient cells, namely T cells and thymic progenitors, were the source of high day-60 TCRbeta diversity in some patients.

Many counts were recorded for this clonotype. Its specificity is unknown. V gave up 2 bases and J gave up 0 bases, with 9 bases separating them. Germline V lookup: CDR1 SGHRS, CDR2 YFSETQ. The CDR3 sequence is 14 residues long. It was with unique molecular identifiers that the TCRbeta library was prepared. TCRdb passed the PCR reads through MiXCR, listing each CDR3 protein once. The profile shows roughly 150,000 distinct CDR3 sequences, 11% of them singletons. Source: PBMCs, taken before TCRalphabeta/CD19-depleted stem cell transplant. The rearrangement uses TRBV5-1 and TRBJ2-7; D remains ambiguous. This receptor was identified in a boy between 2 and 10 years old with acute myeloid leukemia, due to receive a stem cell transplant. The CDR3 region has the DNA TGCGCCAGCAGCTTCGGGCGGAGCTCCTACGAGCAGTACTTC. Protein sequence: CASSFGRSSYEQYF.